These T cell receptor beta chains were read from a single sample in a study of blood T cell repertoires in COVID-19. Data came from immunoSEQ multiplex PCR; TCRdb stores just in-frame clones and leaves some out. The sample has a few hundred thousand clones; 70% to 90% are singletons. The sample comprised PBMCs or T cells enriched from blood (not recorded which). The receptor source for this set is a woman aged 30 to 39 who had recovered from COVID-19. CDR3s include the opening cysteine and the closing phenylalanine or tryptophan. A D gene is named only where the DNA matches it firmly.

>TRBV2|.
CASSSGVTGELFF
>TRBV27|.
CASKNSVLAYEQYF
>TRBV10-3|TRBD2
CAISSGTTYEQYF
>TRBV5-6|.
CASSLWEDGYTF
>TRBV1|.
CTSSQPTTGGSYEQYF
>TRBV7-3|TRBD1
CASSLTGGVTNNSPLHF
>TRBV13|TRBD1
CASSIRQGREKLFF
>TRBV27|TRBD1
CASSSRQGPYGYTF
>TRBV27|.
CASSWAPPPLNTEAFF
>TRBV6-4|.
CASSSLETDTQYF
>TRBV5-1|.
CASRSSGTDTQYF
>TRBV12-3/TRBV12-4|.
CASNLGENTEAFF
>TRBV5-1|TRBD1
CASSPRAGQGSTWELFF
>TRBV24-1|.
CATSDPWRYNEQFF
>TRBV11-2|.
CASTRRYSSTDTQYF
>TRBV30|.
CAWRGDYLTYEQYF
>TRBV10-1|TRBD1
CASSRDRGRYEQYF
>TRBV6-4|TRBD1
CASSAGQGATNEKLFF
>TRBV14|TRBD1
CASSQDRRQGYYGYTF
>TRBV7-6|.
CASSLMAAGPWEQYF
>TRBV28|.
CASRSGAGGGYEQYF
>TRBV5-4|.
CASSLQQGNYGYTF
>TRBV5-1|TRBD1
CASSVGTASNYGYTF
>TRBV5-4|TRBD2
CASSPIVAGTSTDTQYF
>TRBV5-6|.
CASRLFRANEKLFF
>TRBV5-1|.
CASSLNYDSPLHF
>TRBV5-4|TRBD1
CASSAPGQGAYGYTF
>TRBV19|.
CASSIQGSPQETQYF
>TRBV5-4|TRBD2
CASTGTSDGEQFF
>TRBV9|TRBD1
CASSVGGTANTEAFF
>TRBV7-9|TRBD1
CASSSFGTGVRNTEAFF
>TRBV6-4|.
CASTSWGSKYTEAFF
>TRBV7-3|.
CASSRRGGDTQYF
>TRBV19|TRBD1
CASSIDRDETQYF
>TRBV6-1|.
CASSDGQKNEKLFF
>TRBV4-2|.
CASSQVLAGVTGELFF
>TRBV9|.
CASSVGPQATSYEQYF
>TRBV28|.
CASSLWGTTHQETQYF
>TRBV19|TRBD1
CASSIRTGSKETQYF
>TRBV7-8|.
CASSLVAEYGYTF
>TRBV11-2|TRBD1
CASSPGQGKDQPQHF
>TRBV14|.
CASSRPEVGVRADTQYF
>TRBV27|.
CASSFAAGPSYEQYF
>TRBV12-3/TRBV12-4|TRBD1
CASSQDRVEAFF
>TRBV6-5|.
CASSYSGGGGNQPQHF
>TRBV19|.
CASSIRHWGPHSYEQYF
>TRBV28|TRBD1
CASSTPGGPNYGYTF
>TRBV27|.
CASSLSQAGGEQYF
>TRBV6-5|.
CASSPGVLNTEAFF